These T cell receptor beta chains were read from a single sample in a study of cytomegalovirus exposure and HLA in healthy donors. The assay was immunoSEQ multiplex PCR, and TCRdb's table has in-frame clones only and misses some. This sample carries 220,000 or so clones, approximately 85% of them seen once, and the ten largest clones take 2.7%. The sample consisted of PBMCs. These TCRs come from a woman aged 40 to 50 in good health and CMV-seronegative. Both conserved end residues are part of each CDR3. The D gene is left open where the match is weak. A clone size is listed for some rows: how often the clone was seen (once, few, many), or a class if it is expanded.

clone_size: once; cdr3_length: 18; j_call: TRBJ2-3; v_call: TRBV5-1; d_call: TRBD1; cdr3_nt: TGCGCCAGCAGCACAGGGACGACAGGGGGCATGGGCACAGATACGCAGTATTTT; cdr3_aa: CASSTGTTGGMGTDTQYF
clone_size: .; cdr3_length: 13; j_call: TRBJ1-4; v_call: TRBV10-2; d_call: .; cdr3_nt: TGCGCCAGCTCGGCGGGAGTATATGAAAAACTGTTTTTT; cdr3_aa: CASSAGVYEKLFF
clone_size: .; cdr3_length: 10; j_call: TRBJ2-7; v_call: TRBV19; d_call: .; cdr3_nt: TGTGCCAGTAGTCTCTACGAGCAGTACTTC; cdr3_aa: CASSLYEQYF
clone_size: few; cdr3_length: 12; j_call: TRBJ2-3; v_call: TRBV30; d_call: TRBD2; cdr3_nt: TGTGCCTGGAGTGTCTCTAGCGGGAGGGCCCGTTTT; cdr3_aa: CAWSVSSGRARF
clone_size: .; cdr3_length: 14; j_call: TRBJ2-3; v_call: TRBV5-4; d_call: .; cdr3_nt: TGTGCCAGCAGCTCTTTCAGCGCGGAAGATACGCAGTATTTT; cdr3_aa: CASSSFSAEDTQYF
clone_size: .; cdr3_length: 16; j_call: TRBJ2-3; v_call: TRBV11-2; d_call: TRBD2; cdr3_nt: TGTGCCAGCAGCTTAGGTACCCTAGCGGTCACAGATACGCAGTATTTT; cdr3_aa: CASSLGTLAVTDTQYF
clone_size: .; cdr3_length: 16; j_call: TRBJ2-3; v_call: TRBV11-2; d_call: .; cdr3_nt: TGTGCCAGCAGCTTGCTAGGGAAGGGAGCCACAGATACGCAGTATTTT; cdr3_aa: CASSLLGKGATDTQYF
clone_size: .; cdr3_length: 12; j_call: TRBJ1-2; v_call: TRBV10-3; d_call: .; cdr3_nt: TGTGCCATCAGCCGGGAGACTGATGGCTACACCTTC; cdr3_aa: CAISRETDGYTF
clone_size: .; cdr3_length: 18; j_call: TRBJ2-7; v_call: TRBV4-1; d_call: TRBD2; cdr3_nt: TGCGCCAGCAGCCAAGGCCGTGCCTATAGCGGGAGTACCTACGAGCAGTACTTC; cdr3_aa: CASSQGRAYSGSTYEQYF
clone_size: .; cdr3_length: 15; j_call: TRBJ1-3; v_call: TRBV18; d_call: .; cdr3_nt: TGTGCCAGCTCACCACGCAGGGACACTGGAAACACCATATATTTT; cdr3_aa: CASSPRRDTGNTIYF
clone_size: .; cdr3_length: 14; j_call: TRBJ1-1; v_call: TRBV23-1; d_call: .; cdr3_nt: TGCGCCAGCAAATCTCGAGTTCCGGGGACTGAAGCTTTCTTT; cdr3_aa: CASKSRVPGTEAFF
clone_size: .; cdr3_length: 14; j_call: TRBJ2-3; v_call: TRBV11-1; d_call: .; cdr3_nt: TGTGCCAGCCACACAGGATTTAGCACAGATACGCAGTATTTT; cdr3_aa: CASHTGFSTDTQYF
clone_size: .; cdr3_length: 13; j_call: TRBJ1-2; v_call: TRBV29-1; d_call: TRBD1; cdr3_nt: TGCAGCGTTCGGGACAGGGCTGACTATGGCTACACCTTC; cdr3_aa: CSVRDRADYGYTF
clone_size: once; cdr3_length: 15; j_call: TRBJ2-2; v_call: TRBV5-4; d_call: TRBD1; cdr3_nt: TGTGCCAGCAGGACGGGACAGGCTAACACCGGGGAGCTGTTTTTT; cdr3_aa: CASRTGQANTGELFF
clone_size: .; cdr3_length: 17; j_call: TRBJ2-3; v_call: TRBV7-8; d_call: TRBD2; cdr3_nt: TGTGCCAGCAGCCCCCCGAGGGCGGGAGGGTTCTTAGATACGCAGTATTTT; cdr3_aa: CASSPPRAGGFLDTQYF
clone_size: .; cdr3_length: 15; j_call: TRBJ1-2; v_call: TRBV5-6; d_call: .; cdr3_nt: TGTGCCAGCAGCCCAACGGGACATCTGAACTATGGCTACACCTTC; cdr3_aa: CASSPTGHLNYGYTF
clone_size: .; cdr3_length: 12; j_call: TRBJ2-5; v_call: TRBV5-4; d_call: .; cdr3_nt: TGTGCCAGCAGCGGGCCGCAAGAGACCCAGTACTTC; cdr3_aa: CASSGPQETQYF
clone_size: .; cdr3_length: 17; j_call: TRBJ2-1; v_call: TRBV5-4; d_call: TRBD2; cdr3_nt: TGTGCCAGCAGCTTGGGGGGACTAGCGGGAGGGTTAGATGAGCAGTTCTTC; cdr3_aa: CASSLGGLAGGLDEQFF
clone_size: .; cdr3_length: 15; j_call: TRBJ2-5; v_call: TRBV5-6; d_call: .; cdr3_nt: TGTGCCAGCAGCTTTCTTGGGGGCCTCCAAGAGACCCAGTACTTC; cdr3_aa: CASSFLGGLQETQYF
clone_size: .; cdr3_length: 14; j_call: TRBJ1-2; v_call: TRBV5-1; d_call: .; cdr3_nt: TGCGCCAGCAGCTTTGACGACAGTCTCTATGGCTACACCTTC; cdr3_aa: CASSFDDSLYGYTF
clone_size: .; cdr3_length: 16; j_call: TRBJ2-1; v_call: TRBV5-4; d_call: TRBD2; cdr3_nt: TGTGCCAGCAGCTTGGGACTAGCGGGAGGGTTCAATGAGCAGTTCTTC; cdr3_aa: CASSLGLAGGFNEQFF
clone_size: .; cdr3_length: 15; j_call: TRBJ2-7; v_call: TRBV10-3; d_call: .; cdr3_nt: TGTGCCATATCCCGGGGGGCGGAGGTCTCCTACGAGCAGTACTTC; cdr3_aa: CAISRGAEVSYEQYF
clone_size: .; cdr3_length: 15; j_call: TRBJ2-5; v_call: TRBV5-4; d_call: .; cdr3_nt: TGTGCCAGCAGCCCCCCCCTACGGGGTCAAGAGACCCAGTACTTC; cdr3_aa: CASSPPLRGQETQYF
clone_size: .; cdr3_length: 13; j_call: TRBJ1-1; v_call: TRBV28; d_call: .; cdr3_nt: TGTGCCAGCAGTTTAACAGCGGGCAGTGAAGCTTTCTTT; cdr3_aa: CASSLTAGSEAFF
clone_size: .; cdr3_length: 15; j_call: TRBJ1-2; v_call: TRBV6-6; d_call: .; cdr3_nt: TGTGCCAGCAGTTACTCGCCCCAGGGAGGTTATGGCTACACCTTC; cdr3_aa: CASSYSPQGGYGYTF
clone_size: .; cdr3_length: 12; j_call: TRBJ1-2; v_call: TRBV9; d_call: .; cdr3_nt: TGTGCCAGCAGCGCCGCGAGGGTTGGCTACACCTTC; cdr3_aa: CASSAARVGYTF
clone_size: .; cdr3_length: 16; j_call: TRBJ2-1; v_call: TRBV9; d_call: TRBD1; cdr3_nt: TGTGCCAGCAGCGTAGCAGGGGGTAACATCTACAATGAGCAGTTCTTC; cdr3_aa: CASSVAGGNIYNEQFF
clone_size: .; cdr3_length: 15; j_call: TRBJ1-1; v_call: TRBV7-9; d_call: .; cdr3_nt: TGTGCCAGCAGCGTAGAACAGGGTAAAAACACTGAAGCTTTCTTT; cdr3_aa: CASSVEQGKNTEAFF
clone_size: .; cdr3_length: 13; j_call: TRBJ1-2; v_call: TRBV11-2; d_call: .; cdr3_nt: TGTGCCAGCAGCTTAGGGGCGAACTATGGCTACACCTTC; cdr3_aa: CASSLGANYGYTF
clone_size: once; cdr3_length: 14; j_call: TRBJ2-7; v_call: TRBV28; d_call: TRBD1; cdr3_nt: TGTGCCAGCGGAAGACAGGGATTAACCTACGAGCAGTACTTC; cdr3_aa: CASGRQGLTYEQYF
clone_size: few; cdr3_length: 11; j_call: TRBJ1-1; v_call: TRBV20-1; d_call: .; cdr3_nt: TGCACCAGCCGGGAGGGCCCGCAAGCTTTCTTT; cdr3_aa: CTSREGPQAFF
clone_size: .; cdr3_length: 16; j_call: TRBJ2-2; v_call: TRBV18; d_call: .; cdr3_nt: TGTGCCAGCTCACCGACGGGAGATCGGCACACCGGGGAGCTGTTTTTT; cdr3_aa: CASSPTGDRHTGELFF
clone_size: .; cdr3_length: 15; j_call: TRBJ2-1; v_call: TRBV7-2; d_call: TRBD1; cdr3_nt: TGTGCCAGCAGCACCCGACGACAGGGGGCAAATGAGCAGTTCTTC; cdr3_aa: CASSTRRQGANEQFF
clone_size: .; cdr3_length: 15; j_call: TRBJ2-7; v_call: TRBV27; d_call: .; cdr3_nt: TGTGCCAGCAGTTTCGGAGACGGGATCACCTACGAGCAGTACTTC; cdr3_aa: CASSFGDGITYEQYF
clone_size: .; cdr3_length: 15; j_call: TRBJ2-3; v_call: TRBV25-1; d_call: .; cdr3_nt: TGTGCCAGCAGTCCCGACAGCGCCCGGGCAGATACGCAGTATTTT; cdr3_aa: CASSPDSARADTQYF
clone_size: few; cdr3_length: 17; j_call: TRBJ1-3; v_call: TRBV5-6; d_call: .; cdr3_nt: TGTGCCAGCAGCTTCCCCGGGACTCAGGACTCTGGAAACACCATATATTTT; cdr3_aa: CASSFPGTQDSGNTIYF
clone_size: few; cdr3_length: 14; j_call: TRBJ1-3; v_call: TRBV6-6; d_call: TRBD1; cdr3_nt: TGTGCCAGCCGACCAGGGGGCTCTGGAAACACCATATATTTT; cdr3_aa: CASRPGGSGNTIYF
clone_size: .; cdr3_length: 14; j_call: TRBJ2-1; v_call: TRBV10-2; d_call: TRBD1; cdr3_nt: TGCGCCACCTTTTCCGGGACAGGGTTCAATGAGCAGTTCTTC; cdr3_aa: CATFSGTGFNEQFF
clone_size: few; cdr3_length: 13; j_call: TRBJ1-1; v_call: TRBV7-2; d_call: .; cdr3_nt: TGTGCCAGCAGCCGCCAGAGGGACACTGAAGCTTTCTTT; cdr3_aa: CASSRQRDTEAFF
clone_size: .; cdr3_length: 15; j_call: TRBJ2-5; v_call: TRBV30; d_call: TRBD2; cdr3_nt: TGTGCCTGGAGTCCGGGACTAGCGGGAGGAAAGACCCAGTACTTC; cdr3_aa: CAWSPGLAGGKTQYF
clone_size: .; cdr3_length: 14; j_call: TRBJ2-7; v_call: TRBV7-9; d_call: .; cdr3_nt: TGTGCCAGCAGCGGAAACGATATGAGGTACGAGCAGTACTTC; cdr3_aa: CASSGNDMRYEQYF
clone_size: .; cdr3_length: 13; j_call: TRBJ2-1; v_call: TRBV28; d_call: TRBD2; cdr3_nt: TGTGCCCACAGCGGGAGCCTGGGCAATGAGCAGTTCTTC; cdr3_aa: CAHSGSLGNEQFF